The next 8 T cell receptor beta chains were all read from a single sample in a study of blood T cell repertoires in COVID-19. The table came from immunoSEQ multiplex PCR; TCRdb's copy has only in-frame clones and leaves some out. The sample holds some 54,000 clones; around 83% are singletons and the top ten take around 7.5%. Sequenced sample: peripheral blood. These receptor sequences come from a man aged 70-80 years with active COVID-19.

The rearrangement joins TRBV5-4 to TRBJ2-7, with TRBD1 matching 11 bases. V lost 2 bases, J lost 4 bases, and 5 bases stayed unmatched. From germline, CDR1 is SGHNT and CDR2 YYREEE (reference sequence). The CDR3 contains 15 residues. CDR3: CASSFGQGAQYEQYF. The CDR3 coding sequence is TGTGCCAGCAGCTTCGGACAGGGGGCGCAGTACGAGCAGTACTTC.

The chain combines TRBV5-5 with TRBJ2-7, with D possibly matching TRBD2 (6 bases). The CDR3 is 14 amino acids. In germline, CDR1 is SGHKS, CDR2 YYEKEE (reference sequence). The germline V and J ends were trimmed by 3 bases and 5 bases, with 15 bases remaining between them. The CDR3 protein is CASSYRSEGHEQYF. The CDR3 DNA reads as TGTGCCAGCAGCTACCGGTCGGAGGGCCACGAGCAGTACTTC.

This chain connects TRBV10-3 to TRBJ1-2; D is ambiguous. There are 14 residues in the CDR3. V lost 2 bases to trimming and J lost 8 bases, with 15 bases between them. Looked up from germline, CDR1 is ENHRY and CDR2 is SYGVKD. CDR3 bases: TGTGCCATCAGTGAGGCCCCTTCCGGAGGGGGCTACACCTTC. Its translation is CAISEAPSGGGYTF.

V usage is TRBV27 and J usage is TRBJ1-2, with D maybe TRBD1 (6 bases). The V gene's germline CDR1 is MNHEY and CDR2 SMNVEV (reference sequence). Trimming took off 3 bases at V and 3 bases at J, with 11 bases between the two ends. This CDR3 has 14 residues. The DNA for the CDR3 is TGTGCCAGCAGTTTGAAGGGGGTGTACTATGGCTACACCTTC. Translated, it gives CASSLKGVYYGYTF.

The chain is built from TRBV5-1 and TRBJ2-3; no definite D call. Deletions cut 4 bases from V and 3 bases from J, with 9 bases between. CDR1 is SGHRS, CDR2 YFSETQ, per germline. This CDR3 is 13 amino acids long. CDR3 sequence: CASSPSLTDTQYF. In DNA form, the CDR3 reads TGCGCCAGCAGCCCCAGTCTGACAGATACGCAGTATTTT.

This clone was observed a handful of times. The chain has TRBV6-5 and TRBJ2-7; D is perhaps TRBD2 (5 bases). Germline CDR1 MNHEY, CDR2 SVGAGI. The CDR3 is made up of 14 amino acids. V was cut by 7 bases and J by 0 bases, with 13 bases left in between. In DNA, the CDR3 is TGTGCCAGCAATACGCGGAGGTTCTCCTACGAGCAGTACTTC. It translates to CASNTRRFSYEQYF.

V usage is TRBV6-5 and J usage is TRBJ1-2; 7 bases match TRBD1. CDR3 size: 14 residues. Germline CDR1 and CDR2: MNHEY and SVGAGI. V shed 6 bases and J 2 bases; nucleotides not matched to a gene: 6. This CDR3 reads CASRDRSGNYGYTF. The CDR3 DNA follows: TGTGCCAGCAGGGACAGGTCAGGAAACTATGGCTACACCTTC.

The sample holds one count of this clone. The gene calls are TRBV19 and TRBJ2-2, with D perhaps matching TRBD1 (5 bases). The germline V gene encodes CDR1 LNHDA and CDR2 SQIVND (reference sequence). V lost 4 bases, J lost 1 base, and 13 bases lay in between. The CDR3 is 16 amino acids. CDR3 coding DNA: TGTGCCAGTAGTAGAGGACAAACCCAGAACACCGGGGAGCTGTTTTTT. It codes for CASSRGQTQNTGELFF.